Below are 19 T cell receptor beta chains sequenced from a single sample in a study of CD8 T cells in ankylosing spondylitis. A single record per CDR3 protein comes from TCRdb applying MiXCR to the 5' RACE reads. This sample yields about 130,000 distinct CDR3 sequences, of which roughly 13% are seen a single time; 3% belongs to the top ten. The sequenced sample consisted of blood, either unsorted or a sorted T cell fraction (not recorded which). These receptors were collected from a female donor with ankylosing spondylitis or in good health (not recorded which).

This rearrangement joins TRBV5-6 to TRBJ2-5; D not resolved. This CDR3 contains 13 residues. The V end was cut by 5 bases, the J end by 9 bases, with 17 bases between. Germline-derived CDR1 and CDR2 are SGHDT and YYEEEE. The CDR3 bases are TGTGCCAGCAGTTTAACGGCCGTGAAGGCCCAGTACTTC. Translated, it gives CASSLTAVKAQYF.

CDR3 sequence (DNA): TGCAGTGCTAGAGGGACTAGCGGGGACACTCGGGGGCAGTATTTT. It yields the protein CSARGTSGDTRGQYF. The chain is built from TRBV20-1 and TRBJ2-3, with TRBD2 matching over 12 bases. Germline V gene lookup returns CDR1 DFQATT and CDR2 SNEGSKA (reference sequence). There are 15 residues in the CDR3. Trimming cost V 1 base and J 11 bases; bases outside gene matches: 10.

A few counts support this clonotype. The chain combines TRBV7-9 with TRBJ1-4, with 7 bases matching TRBD1. This CDR3 region has 15 residues. Per germline, CDR1 SEHNR and CDR2 FQNEAQ (reference sequence). J gave up 4 bases and V 5 bases, and 7 bases lay outside the gene matches. The CDR3 nucleotides read TGTGCCAGCAGCCCGGGGACAGTGAATAATGAAAAACTGTTTTTT. Translated, it gives CASSPGTVNNEKLFF.

The V call is TRBV28, the J call TRBJ2-1; 12 bases match TRBD1. The germline gives CDR1 MDHEN, CDR2 SYDVKM. After removal of 3 bases from V and 5 bases from J, the junction contained 2 bases not matched to a gene. This CDR3 is built from 15 residues. CDR3 region: CASSFRDRGHNEQFF. The CDR3 region has the DNA TGTGCCAGCAGTTTTAGGGACAGGGGGCACAATGAGCAGTTCTTC.

The rearrangement uses TRBV20-1 and TRBJ2-7; tentatively, D is TRBD2 (6 bases). The germline CDR1 and CDR2 sequences are DFQATT and SNEGSKA (reference sequence). V was shortened by 5 bases and J by 0 bases, with 20 bases between the two germline ends. CDR3 length: 16 residues. The CDR3 region is CSARSRDSSYSYEQYF. The CDR3 DNA reads as TGCAGTGCTCGCTCCCGGGACTCTAGCTACTCCTACGAGCAGTACTTC.

This clonotype was observed a handful of times. The J gene is TRBJ2-1, the V gene TRBV12-3 or TRBV12-4; a weak D match, TRBD2 (5 bases). The CDR3 length is 13 residues. The V gene lost 1 base and the J gene lost 8 bases, with 9 bases spanning the gap. The CDR3 region is CASSLGLPHEQFF. The CDR3 region has the DNA TGTGCCAGCAGTTTAGGACTACCCCATGAGCAGTTCTTC.

The chain is built from TRBV7-9 and TRBJ1-2; D might be TRBD1 (6 bases). V was trimmed by 5 bases and J by 4 bases, leaving 14 bases between them. Per the germline V gene, CDR1 is SEHNR and CDR2 is FQNEAQ (reference sequence). CDR3 length equals 14 residues. The CDR3 DNA reads TGTGCCAGCAGCCAGCAAGGGGGTCCCTATGGCTACACCTTC. Its protein product is CASSQQGGPYGYTF.

The J gene is TRBJ2-2, the V gene TRBV5-1, with 12 bases fitting TRBD2. V lost 4 bases to trimming and J lost 4 bases; unmatched junction nucleotides: 8. The CDR3 runs 17 residues. CDR1 is SGHRS and CDR2 is YFSETQ in the germline V gene. The CDR3 region is CASSARTSGDTTGELFF. The CDR3 bases are TGCGCCAGCAGCGCCCGGACTAGCGGGGACACCACCGGGGAGCTGTTTTTT.

This clonotype occurred many times. J is TRBJ2-1 and V is TRBV7-2, with a tentative D call TRBD2 (6 bases). The CDR3 has 15 amino acids. With 1 base removed from V and 2 bases from J, the gap between germline ends came to 9 bases. Germline CDR1 and CDR2: SGHTA and FQGNSA. The CDR3 here is CASSLGREAYNEQFF. The CDR3 region has the DNA TGTGCCAGCAGCTTAGGGCGGGAAGCCTACAATGAGCAGTTCTTC.

This clonotype was seen a handful of times. V gene TRBV9 combines with J gene TRBJ2-3; D is unclear. Germline assignment: CDR1 SGDLS and CDR2 YYNGEE. Deletions cut 0 bases from V and 4 bases from J, with 6 bases between. There are 13 residues in the CDR3. In nucleotides, the CDR3 is TGTGCCAGCAGCGTAGGTGGGCCAGATACGCAGTATTTT. Translation gives CASSVGGPDTQYF.

This sequence joins TRBV11-2 and TRBJ1-6, with 7 positions matching TRBD1. V gave up 3 bases and J gave up 8 bases; unmatched junction bases: 4. Germline V gene sequence: CDR1 SGHAT, CDR2 FQNNGV. CDR3 length equals 14 residues. For the CDR3, the DNA is TGTGCCAGCAGCTTTCCGGGACAGTATTCACCCCTCCACTTT. Translated: CASSFPGQYSPLHF.

In its sample, this clonotype is medium-sized. V and J are TRBV2 and TRBJ2-1; D remains unclear. V gave up 2 bases and J gave up 5 bases, with 16 bases separating them. Germline CDR1 reads SNHLY; CDR2 reads FYNNEI. This CDR3 contains 16 residues. As DNA, the CDR3 is TGTGCCAGCAGTGAATGGGTGGGAACTCAAGACAATGAGCAGTTCTTC. It yields the protein CASSEWVGTQDNEQFF.

This clonotype was counted at least ten times. V and J are TRBV2 and TRBJ1-3; no definite D call. The CDR3 extends over 13 amino acids. In germline, CDR1 is SNHLY, CDR2 FYNNEI. Between the trimmed V and J ends, which lost 1 base and 4 bases, there was a span of 5 bases. Here the CDR3 DNA reads TGTGCCAGCAGTGAAGGGCAGGGAAACACCATATATTTT. Translation gives CASSEGQGNTIYF.

This clonotype appeared a few times. V and J are TRBV19 and TRBJ2-3, with 7 bases aligning to TRBD2. Germline V gene sequence: CDR1 LNHDA, CDR2 SQIVND (reference sequence). The CDR3 covers 16 residues. V dropped 1 base and J dropped 1; count of bases not matched to a gene: 5. CDR3: CASSIGSSGRTDTQYF. In DNA form, the CDR3 reads TGTGCCAGTAGTATAGGAAGTAGCGGGCGCACAGATACGCAGTATTTT.

V and J are TRBV24-1 and TRBJ1-5; D call uncertain. V was pared by 5 bases and J by 0 bases, with 7 bases between. Germline CDR1 is KGHDR and CDR2 is SFDVKD. The length of the CDR3 is 14 residues. For the CDR3, the DNA is TGTGCCACCAGTGTGTCGAATAGCAATCAGCCCCAGCATTTT. Amino acids: CATSVSNSNQPQHF.

The chain joins TRBV12-5 to TRBJ1-5; 11 bases are a match to TRBD1. J was trimmed by 6 bases and V by 6 bases; bases with no gene match: 4. From germline, CDR1 is LGHNT and CDR2 FRNRAP. This CDR3 contains 14 residues. CDR3 nucleotide sequence: TGTGCTAGTGGACGGACAGGGGGCTTTCAGCCCCAGCATTTT. Its translation: CASGRTGGFQPQHF.

This clonotype showed up many times. The chain links TRBV24-1 to TRBJ2-1; D is perhaps TRBD1 (6 bases). The CDR3 contains 11 residues. V dropped 9 bases and J dropped 7 bases, with 9 bases sitting between them. The germline gives CDR1 KGHDR, CDR2 SFDVKD. The CDR3 nucleotides read TGTGCCACCGGGCAGGGGAATGAGCAGTTCTTC. Its translation: CATGQGNEQFF.

The chain employs TRBV30 and TRBJ1-3; no definite D call. Germline values: CDR1 GTSNPN, CDR2 SVGIG (reference sequence). CDR3 length equals 11 residues. V was pared by 3 bases and J by 1 base, with 1 base between. The CDR3 loop reads CAWRSGNTIYF. CDR3 in DNA: TGTGCCTGGAGATCTGGAAACACCATATATTTT.

This clonotype was found once. A read error may be the cause here, since a much bigger clone is one base away. This chain links TRBV6-5 with TRBJ1-1, with D possibly matching TRBD1 (5 bases). Germline CDR1 is MNHEY and CDR2 is SVGAGI. This CDR3 spans 16 amino acids. Trimming left V 0 bases short and J 7 bases short, with 18 bases between. The CDR3 DNA follows: TGTGCCAGCAGTTACTCGATGTCCAGGGCGGGCATTGAAGCTTTCTTT. Translation gives CASSYSMSRAGIEAFF.